Given below is one T cell receptor (beta chain) in context. A sample-barcoded 5' primer and a J-beta primer mix were used in a second PCR of about 7 to 12 cycles. TCRdb passed the 5' RACE reads through MiXCR, listing each CDR3 protein once. The sample holds more than 800,000 distinct CDR3 sequences; about 30% are singletons and the top ten take around a sixth. This sample was included in a study of blood T cells in healthy people across ages. Sample: blood. The origin of this receptor is an elderly woman in good health.

In nucleotides, the CDR3 is TGTGCCAGCAGCACCTACAGGAATGAAGCTTTCTTT. Translated, it gives CASSTYRNEAFF. This sequence joins TRBV3-1 and TRBJ1-1, with D perhaps matching TRBD1 (5 bases). V was trimmed by 5 bases and J by 7 bases, leaving 11 bases between them. Germline loops: CDR1 LGHDT, CDR2 YNNKEL (reference sequence). The CDR3 has 12 amino acids.